These 10 T cell receptor beta chains came from one sample sequenced in a study of OX40 agonist ivuxolimab in advanced cancers. The library came from the immunoSEQ multiplex PCR assay. TCRdb took over this immuneACCESS table, retaining in-frame rearrangements with V and J assigned. Such tables are incomplete; in checked studies, under half of the missing clones stem from an unresolved V gene, and the remainder is unexplained. The sample table shows tens of thousands of clones, and 83% are seen once. Roughly 3.3% of the sample belongs to the ten largest clones. Source: CD4+ or CD8+ T cells sorted from blood, taken in a trial of the OX40 agonist ivuxolimab. The receptors stem from an adult with an advanced solid tumor such as melanoma, head and neck, liver or kidney cancer.

The table lists this clone with a few counts. The chain recombines TRBV10-1 with TRBJ1-2; TRBD1 is a possible D gene (6 bases). V was shortened by 4 bases and J by 4 bases, with 10 bases between the two germline ends. The CDR3 contains 13 residues. Germline assignment: CDR1 WNHNN and CDR2 SYGVQD (reference sequence). The CDR3 protein is CASSVGGSYGYTF. CDR3 nucleotides: TGCGCCAGCAGTGTGGGGGGCTCCTATGGCTACACCTTC.

The DNA of the CDR3 is TGTGCCAGCAGCTTGGCAGAAGGGAGGACCCAGTACTTC. This translates into CASSLAEGRTQYF. The J gene is TRBJ2-5, the V gene TRBV5-4; D perhaps matches TRBD2 (5 bases). The CDR3 spans 13 residues. Germline-derived CDR1 and CDR2 are SGHNT and YYREEE (reference sequence). Trimming removed 0 bases from V and 7 bases from J, with 10 bases in between.

This clone was seen only a few times. The V and J genes are TRBV5-8 and TRBJ2-2; maybe TRBD1 (5 bases). The CDR3 is 16 amino acids. V lost 4 bases and J lost 5, with 18 bases in between. Germline CDR1 is SGHTS and CDR2 is YDEGEE. CDR3 region: CASSRLRGRATGELFF. The CDR3 nucleotides read TGTGCCAGCAGCCGTCTAAGGGGCAGGGCTACCGGGGAGCTGTTTTTT.

V usage is TRBV7-3 and J usage is TRBJ2-2, with TRBD2 matching over 8 bases. This CDR3 is built from 15 residues. Germline V lookup: CDR1 SGHTA, CDR2 FQGTGA. The V and J ends lost 0 bases and 7 bases, in that order; junction bases with no gene match: 4. The DNA of the CDR3 is TGTGCCAGCAGCTTAACCGGGACTAGGGGCGGGGAGCTGTTTTTT. Amino acids: CASSLTGTRGGELFF.

V is TRBV21-1 and J is TRBJ2-7; the table's D call of TRBD2 was not tested on the DNA. TRBV21-1 is assigned pseudogene status. The CDR3 is 14 residues long. The CDR3 loop reads CASSKGVLAYEQYF. The CDR3 nucleotides read TGTGCCAGCAGCAAAGGTGTCCTAGCCTACGAGCAGTACTTC.

This clone occurred once. Here the CDR3 DNA reads TGTGCCAGCAGTGAAGCCCGGGTTCTAAAGGGGAGTGAGCAGTTCTTC. Translation gives CASSEARVLKGSEQFF. The rearrangement uses TRBV6-1 and TRBJ2-1; D tentatively fits TRBD1 or TRBD2 (5 bases each). This CDR3 is built from 16 residues. V lost 0 bases to trimming and J lost 9 bases, with 18 bases between them. Germline CDR1 is MNHNS and CDR2 is SASEGT.

The V gene is TRBV7-2, the J gene TRBJ1-2, with 7 bases fitting TRBD1. Germline lookup yields CDR1 SGHTA and CDR2 FQGNSA. The CDR3 loop spans 15 amino acids. V was pared by 3 bases and J by 8 bases, with 12 bases of the junction left unmatched. This chain's CDR3 is CASSLDRSVRPGYTF. In DNA form, the CDR3 reads TGTGCCAGCAGCTTGGACAGGTCTGTTCGTCCCGGCTACACCTTC.

The rearrangement joins TRBV5-8 to TRBJ2-1, with 7 positions matching TRBD1. V lost 5 bases to trimming and J lost 8 bases; unmatched junction nucleotides: 10. Germline V gene data show CDR1 as SGHTS and CDR2 as YDEGEE. CDR3 length equals 14 residues. The CDR3 coding sequence is TGTGCCAGCAGGGACGGGACAGTCTGGCATGAGCAGTTCTTC. The encoded protein is CASRDGTVWHEQFF.

The chain recombines TRBV14 with TRBJ2-7, with D possibly called TRBD1 or TRBD2 (5 bases each). The CDR3 has 19 residues. CDR1 is SGHDN and CDR2 is FVKESK in the germline V gene. V was trimmed by 4 bases and J by 4 bases, leaving 29 bases between them. CDR3 DNA sequence: TGTGCCAGCAGCCCCCGGGGCCGCGCCCAAGCGAGCCCGCCTTACGAGCAGTACTTC. Translating gives CASSPRGRAQASPPYEQYF.

The chain couples TRBV5-6 to TRBJ2-7, with 8 bases fitting TRBD2. With 0 bases clipped from V and 3 bases from J, the junction kept 8 bases outside the gene matches. CDR3 length: 16 residues. CDR1 and CDR2 (germline): SGHDT, YYEEEE. In nucleotides, the CDR3 is TGTGCCAGCAGCTTGGAAACTAGCGGAGCCCGCTACGAGCAGTACTTC. Translation: CASSLETSGARYEQYF.